Listed below are T cell receptor beta chains from one sample, sequenced in a study of blood T cell repertoires in COVID-19. The protocol was immunoSEQ multiplex PCR, while the TCRdb copy is restricted to in-frame clones and leaves out a portion. The repertoire holds tens of thousands of clones, with around 82% as singletons. The source material was peripheral blood. The receptors stem from a human donor in a cohort sampled during active COVID-19. Each CDR3 is given with its conserved first and last residue. D genes are given only for firm matches. Size tells how often a clone was seen (once, few, many) or the class of an expanded clone, and some rows leave it out.

-,TRBV5-8,few,TRBJ1-5,TGTGCCAGCAGCTTGGGGTACTATAGCAATCAGCCCCAGCATTTT,CASSLGYYSNQPQHF
-,TRBV10-3,-,TRBJ2-5,TGTGCCATCGAAGGGGGAATCACCAGCGGGGTCCAAGAGACCCAGTACTTC,CAIEGGITSGVQETQYF
TRBD1,TRBV28,-,TRBJ1-2,TGTGCCAGCAGCCTCGGAGGGGGCAGATATGGCTACACCTTC,CASSLGGGRYGYTF
-,TRBV19,-,TRBJ1-2,TGTGCCAGTAGTGATCCGACAGGAAGCCACTATGGCTACACCTTC,CASSDPTGSHYGYTF
TRBD1,TRBV7-9,few,TRBJ2-7,TGTGCCAGCAGCTCGCTAGGACAGGGGGCCTCCTACGAGCAGTACTTC,CASSSLGQGASYEQYF
-,TRBV29-1,-,TRBJ2-6,TGCAGCGCACGTGGGCAGGGGGGCCCATCTGGGGCCAACGTCCTGACTTTC,CSARGQGGPSGANVLTF
TRBD2,TRBV13,-,TRBJ2-2,TGTGCCAGCAGCCACGGGACTACAAACACCGGGGAGCTGTTTTTT,CASSHGTTNTGELFF
-,TRBV21-1,few,TRBJ2-5,TGTGCCAGCAGCAAAGTTGACAGAAAAGAGACCCAGTACTTC,CASSKVDRKETQYF
TRBD1,TRBV6-5,-,TRBJ1-1,TGTGCCAGCAGTCGGACAGGGGGCTTGGACACTGAAGCTTTCTTT,CASSRTGGLDTEAFF
-,TRBV7-2,-,TRBJ2-5,TGTGCCAGCAGCTTAGGGCCCCCAGGGGTAGGAGAGACCCAGTACTTC,CASSLGPPGVGETQYF